This T cell receptor (beta chain) was identified in a study of CD8 T cells in ankylosing spondylitis (dated by TCRdb to 2017 to 2019). Broadly, across the study: The study profiled T cell receptor beta repertoires in healthy donors and ankylosing spondylitis patients to find disease-linked TCR variants. Peripheral blood was sampled, and synovial fluid was additionally collected from ankylosing spondylitis patients. The whole study cohort included over a hundred healthy donors and 20 to 30 ankylosing spondylitis patients.

The sequencer listed for this sample is Illumina HiSeq 2500. Quantitative 5'-RACE with molecular barcodes was the method used to prepare the TCR beta libraries. Per the authors' processing: Disease-linked TCR variants were identified with a new computational method built on a probabilistic model of VDJ rearrangement. TCRdb trimmed the raw reads at Q25, called clones with MiXCR and kept productive beta chains. Records with the same CDR3 protein are collapsed into one entry carrying the most frequent genes and DNA. None of the V and J calls come from the authors' own analysis; TCRdb made them. Recorded for this sample are approximately 550,000 distinct CDR3 sequences; 12% of them occurred a single time. The ten most abundant clones make up almost 7% of the sample. The junction shows trimming of 3 bases on V and 1 base on J, plus 9 bases between the germline ends. Including the terminal cysteine and phenylalanine, the CDR3 comprises 14 residues. The read is trimmed to its CDR3 DNA, 42 bases read in frame from base 1. Via the germline V gene (reference sequence), CDR1 is LGHDT and CDR2 YNNKEL.

This clonotype was seen more than once but under ten times. The antigen this receptor binds is unknown. Qualities for individual bases were not recorded, and no much larger clone is one base off. Paper-wide results and their limitations: Some motif variants were previously reported in synovial fluid and blood of reactive arthritis patients, suggesting common disease-initiation mechanisms. According to the report, matched synovial fluid samples from ankylosing spondylitis patients were significantly enriched for the disease-linked clones. Blood from ankylosing spondylitis patients appeared to be characterized by a TCR beta motif composed of several highly homologous amino acid variants. A CD8+ phenotype was shown by the disease-linked clones, which were found at relatively low frequencies in peripheral blood.

The rearranged chain carries TRBV3-1 and TRBJ1-1; the D gene is not confidently resolved. This receptor was taken from a male donor with ankylosing spondylitis. The specimen was blood, either unsorted or a sorted T cell fraction (not recorded which). The CDR3 protein sequence reads: CASSHSDTNTEAFF. The sequenced DNA: TGTGCCAGCAGCCATTCCGACACGAACACTGAAGCTTTCTTT.